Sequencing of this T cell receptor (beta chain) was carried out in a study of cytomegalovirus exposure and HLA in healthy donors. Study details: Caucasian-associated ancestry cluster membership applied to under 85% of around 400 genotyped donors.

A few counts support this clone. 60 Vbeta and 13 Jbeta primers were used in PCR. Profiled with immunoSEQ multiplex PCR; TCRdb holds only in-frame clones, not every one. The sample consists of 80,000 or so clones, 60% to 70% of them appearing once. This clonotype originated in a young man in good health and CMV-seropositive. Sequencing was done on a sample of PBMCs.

CDR3 DNA: TGTGCCAGCGGACTTTGGAGGCTAGCGGGGAGTGGGGAGCAGTACTTC. Protein sequence: CASGLWRLAGSGEQYF. The rearrangement uses TRBV28 and TRBJ2-7, with 9 nucleotides matching TRBD2. Unmatched junction bases numbered 18, after V lost 8 bases and J lost 7 bases. This CDR3 contains 16 residues. Germline-derived CDR1 and CDR2 are MDHEN and SYDVKM. The whole variable domain, filled in from reference TRBV28 and TRBJ2-7, reads DVKVTQSSRYLVKRTGEKVFLECVQDMDHENMFWYRQDPGLGLRLIYFSYDVKMKEKGDIPEGYSVSREKKERFSLILESASTNQTSMYLCASGLWRLAGSGEQYFGPGTRLTVT.